This T cell receptor beta chain came from a study of cytomegalovirus exposure and HLA in healthy donors. Findings and limits, study-wide: Reportedly, diagnosis of cytomegalovirus status by the classifier showed high specificity and sensitivity.

To note about this clone: Its antigen remains unidentified.

The V end lost 3 bases, the J end lost 6 bases, and 12 bases lay between the germline ends. The germline CDR1 and CDR2 sequences are MNHEY and SMNVEV (reference sequence). The CDR3 covers 14 residues. The repertoire was sequenced with immunoSEQ multiplex PCR; TCRdb's copy has only in-frame clones and lacks some. The sample has hundreds of thousands of clones; approximately 82% are singletons. The donors were members of the validation cohort comprising about 120 subjects, separate from the roughly 680-subject first cohort. Sample: PBMCs. The rearrangement uses TRBV27 and TRBJ2-1, with a possible D match to TRBD2 (6 bases). The source is a woman aged 18-30 years in good health and CMV-seronegative. CDR3 in amino acids: CASSFEEGSNEQFF. Written as DNA, the CDR3 is TGTGCCAGCAGTTTTGAGGAGGGTAGCAATGAGCAGTTCTTC.